A single sample is the source of the 25 T cell receptor beta chains below, sequenced in a study of memory CD4+ T cells and cytomegalovirus serostatus. The repertoire was sequenced with immunoSEQ multiplex PCR; TCRdb's copy has only in-frame clones and lacks some. In the table there are 70,000 to 95,000 clones, approximately 80% of which are singletons. The sort gate was single viable CD3+CD4+CD8-CD45RO+ cells for memory CD4+ T cells. Sequenced input: memory CD4+ T cells from blood. These receptors originate from an adult in good health and CMV-seronegative.

The chain uses TRBV11-2 and TRBJ1-6; D might be TRBD1 (5 bases). Trimming removed 0 bases at V and 10 bases at J, with 16 bases between. CDR1 and CDR2 (germline): SGHAT, FQNNGV. The CDR3 is 16 amino acids. The CDR3 is CASSLDRAGRGSPLHF. CDR3 DNA: TGTGCCAGCAGCTTAGATCGGGCAGGGAGAGGCTCACCCCTCCACTTT. The whole variable domain, filled in from reference TRBV11-2 and TRBJ1-6, reads EAGVAQSPRYKIIEKRQSVAFWCNPISGHATLYWYQQILGQGPKLLIQFQNNGVVDDSQLPKDRFSAERLKGVDSTLKIQPAKLEDSAVYLCASSLDRAGRGSPLHFGNGTRLTVT.

This clone has just one count. The chain couples TRBV5-4 to TRBJ2-3; D not certain. V gave up 2 bases and J gave up 0 bases, with 10 bases separating them. From germline, CDR1 is SGHNT and CDR2 YYREEE (reference sequence). The CDR3 totals 15 residues. CDR3 residues: CASSFTSTSTDTQYF. Here the CDR3 DNA reads TGTGCCAGCAGCTTTACATCGACAAGCACAGATACGCAGTATTTT.

The chain uses TRBV23-1 and TRBJ1-1; 8 bases align to TRBD1. TRBV23-1 is an open reading frame, and its role is uncertain. The CDR3 is 18 residues long. Trimming took 4 bases from V and 1 from J; bases not matched to a gene: 14. This CDR3 reads CASSPERDRTIENTEAFF. For the CDR3, the DNA is TGCGCCAGCAGTCCTGAACGGGACAGGACGATCGAGAACACTGAAGCTTTCTTT.

The chain couples TRBV27 to TRBJ2-3; possible D gene TRBD2, 5 bases. Trimming cost V 7 bases and J 0 bases, with 14 bases left between them. Germline lookup yields CDR1 MNHEY and CDR2 SMNVEV (reference sequence). This CDR3 has 15 residues. The DNA for the CDR3 is TGTGCCAGCACACACGACTATGGTAGCACAGATACGCAGTATTTT. Amino acid sequence: CASTHDYGSTDTQYF.

This clone was detected only a few times. This rearrangement joins TRBV7-2 to TRBJ1-1, with D possibly matching TRBD1 (5 bases). The V and J ends lost 5 bases and 1 base respectively, with 14 bases between them. The CDR3 totals 15 residues. Germline lookup yields CDR1 SGHTA and CDR2 FQGNSA. The CDR3 sequence: CASSPKTDKNTEAFF. In DNA, the CDR3 is TGTGCCAGCAGCCCGAAGACAGATAAGAACACTGAAGCTTTCTTT.

This clone was recorded a few times. In nucleotides, the CDR3 is TGTGCCAGCGGAAGATCAGGGTCTTTGACAGATACGCAGTATTTT. Translating it yields CASGRSGSLTDTQYF. The chain carries TRBV27 and TRBJ2-3; D possibly corresponds to TRBD1 (5 bases). Germline CDR1 is MNHEY and CDR2 is SMNVEV (reference sequence). This CDR3 is 15 amino acids long. V was clipped by 8 bases and J by 3 bases, with 18 bases between them.

For the CDR3, the DNA is TGTGCCAGCAAGTGGGCGGGGCAGGTCCTTGGTGAGCAGTTCTTC. Its protein is CASKWAGQVLGEQFF. This rearrangement joins TRBV2 to TRBJ2-1; the D gene is possibly TRBD2 (6 bases). The CDR3 sequence is 15 residues long. V gave up 7 bases and J gave up 9 bases, with 22 bases separating them. Germline values: CDR1 SNHLY, CDR2 FYNNEI.

Details on this clone: The sample contains more than one DNA sequence encoding this CDR3. The chain joins TRBV2 to TRBJ1-2; tentative D call: TRBD1 (6 bases). Trimming removed 4 bases from V and 2 bases from J, with 8 bases in between. Germline assignment: CDR1 SNHLY and CDR2 FYNNEI. CDR3 length: 13 amino acids. The chain's CDR3 is CASSGQGNYGYTF. CDR3 nucleotide sequence: TGTGCCAGCAGTGGGCAGGGGAACTATGGCTACACCTTC. Combining the CDR3 with reference TRBV2 and TRBJ1-2 gives the whole variable domain EPEVTQTPSHQVTQMGQEVILRCVPISNHLYFYWYRQILGQKVEFLVSFYNNEISEKSEIFDDQFSVERPDGSNFTLKIRSTKLEDSAMYFCASSGQGNYGYTFGSGTRLTVV.

The chain links TRBV5-1 to TRBJ1-2, with 9 bases that match TRBD1. The CDR3 is 14 residues long. Looked up from germline, CDR1 is SGHRS and CDR2 is YFSETQ. V was clipped by 2 bases and J by 7 bases; unmatched bases: 6. CDR3 in amino acids: CASSLDRGSSGYTF. The CDR3 DNA reads as TGCGCCAGCAGCTTAGACAGGGGGAGCAGTGGCTACACCTTC.

This chain links TRBV18 with TRBJ2-2; perhaps TRBD1 as D (6 bases). V was trimmed by 0 bases and J by 1 base, leaving 9 bases between them. The CDR3 totals 16 residues. Germline values: CDR1 KGHSH, CDR2 LQKENI. The CDR3: CASSPPSTGNTGELFF. CDR3 DNA sequence: TGTGCCAGCTCACCACCGTCGACAGGGAACACCGGGGAGCTGTTTTTT.

V gene TRBV18 combines with J gene TRBJ2-2, with 8 positions matching TRBD2. CDR1 is KGHSH, CDR2 LQKENI, per germline. The ends lost 1 base at V and 4 bases at J; junction bases unmatched: 2. The CDR3 loop spans 15 amino acids. CDR3 loop: CASSPRGGLTGELFF. DNA of the CDR3: TGTGCCAGCTCACCACGCGGGGGGCTCACCGGGGAGCTGTTTTTT.

V gene TRBV7-2 combines with J gene TRBJ1-2, with a possible D match to TRBD1 (5 bases). Germline V gene sequence: CDR1 SGHTA, CDR2 FQGNSA. The length of the CDR3 is 15 residues. Trimming left V 1 base short and J 8 bases short, with 17 bases between. In DNA form, the CDR3 reads TGTGCCAGCAGCTTAGACAGGTCCTTTGCTGAGGGCTACACCTTC. Translation: CASSLDRSFAEGYTF.

V and J are TRBV6-6 and TRBJ1-2; D is uncertain. Deletions cut 5 bases from V and 5 bases from J, with 6 bases between. Looked up from germline, CDR1 is MNHNY and CDR2 is SVGAGI (reference sequence). The CDR3 sequence is 11 residues long. CDR3 nucleotide sequence: TGTGCCAGCAGTAACCTTTATGGCTACACCTTC. Amino acid sequence: CASSNLYGYTF.

This clone was found a few times. This chain joins TRBV2 and TRBJ1-5; D is uncertain. There are 13 residues in the CDR3. V was pared by 7 bases and J by 3 bases, with 10 bases between. Per the germline V gene, CDR1 is SNHLY and CDR2 is FYNNEI. The CDR3 region has the DNA TGTGCCAGCATGCTCGACAACAATCAGCCCCAGCATTTT. It is translated as CASMLDNNQPQHF.

The chain couples TRBV4-1 to TRBJ2-7; no definite D call. This CDR3 spans 13 amino acids. The V gene lost 4 bases and the J gene lost 3 bases, with 10 bases spanning the gap. Germline lookup yields CDR1 MGHRA and CDR2 YSYEKL. The CDR3 spells CASSRDWDYEQYF. In DNA form, the CDR3 reads TGCGCCAGCAGCCGGGATTGGGACTACGAGCAGTACTTC.

V and J are TRBV28 and TRBJ2-7, with D possibly being TRBD1 or TRBD2 (5 bases each). CDR1 is MDHEN, CDR2 SYDVKM, per germline. Trimming cost V 6 bases and J 0 bases, with 15 bases left between them. This CDR3 comprises 15 residues. CDR3 DNA sequence: TGTGCCAGCAGATCCACCGGGACGGTCTCCTACGAGCAGTACTTC. Amino acid sequence: CASRSTGTVSYEQYF. The full variable domain, its missing parts supplied by reference TRBV28 and TRBJ2-7, is DVKVTQSSRYLVKRTGEKVFLECVQDMDHENMFWYRQDPGLGLRLIYFSYDVKMKEKGDIPEGYSVSREKKERFSLILESASTNQTSMYLCASRSTGTVSYEQYFGPGTRLTVT.

This chain joins TRBV7-3 and TRBJ1-1, with D hard to call. This CDR3 has 13 residues. Germline V gives CDR1 SGHTA, CDR2 FQGTGA. The V end lost 0 bases, the J end lost 5 bases, and 7 bases lay between the germline ends. The CDR3 sequence is CASSLTASTEAFF. The DNA of the CDR3 is TGTGCCAGCAGCTTAACAGCTTCGACTGAAGCTTTCTTT.

This clone occurred once. The gene calls are TRBV28 and TRBJ1-2; possible D gene TRBD1, 6 bases. The germline V gene has CDR1 MDHEN and CDR2 SYDVKM. Between the trimmed V and J ends, which lost 5 bases and 2 bases, there was a span of 24 bases. This CDR3 comprises 18 residues. CDR3 protein: CASSPNGASGVGNYGYTF. The CDR3 DNA reads as TGTGCCAGCAGTCCCAACGGGGCCTCAGGGGTAGGGAACTATGGCTACACCTTC.

The rearrangement uses TRBV30 and TRBJ1-4, with TRBD1 identical over 9 bases. V shed 1 base and J 7 bases; nucleotides not matched to a gene: 7. Per the germline V gene, CDR1 is GTSNPN and CDR2 is SVGIG (reference sequence). The CDR3 loop spans 15 amino acids. As DNA, the CDR3 is TGTGCCTGGAGTGCCTCAGGGACAGGGAGTGAAAAACTGTTTTTT. This translates into CAWSASGTGSEKLFF.

The V and J genes are TRBV28 and TRBJ2-3, with 8 bases fitting TRBD2. CDR3 size: 17 residues. Germline V gives CDR1 MDHEN, CDR2 SYDVKM. V lost 5 bases and J lost 5; bases outside the gene matches: 15. The CDR3 nucleotides read TGTGCCAGCAGTCCTCTTAGCGGGGAACCCTTACTAGATACGCAGTATTTT. It specifies CASSPLSGEPLLDTQYF.

The V call is TRBV29-1, the J call TRBJ1-3; D possibly corresponds to TRBD1 (6 bases). The germline gives CDR1 SQVTM, CDR2 ANQGSEA. Trimming removed 3 bases at V and 4 bases at J, with 16 bases between. The CDR3 runs to 15 residues. The CDR3 coding sequence is TGCAGCGTTGATAGGAGTTCAGGGGCGGGAAACACCATATATTTT. This sequence encodes CSVDRSSGAGNTIYF.

The chain is built from TRBV13 and TRBJ1-3; D not certain. In germline, CDR1 is PRHDT, CDR2 FYEKMQ (reference sequence). The CDR3 runs 13 residues. Trimming stripped 5 bases from V and 4 bases from J, with 9 bases between. The CDR3 sequence is CASSPHRGNTIYF. CDR3 nucleotide sequence: TGTGCCAGCAGCCCCCACCGGGGAAACACCATATATTTT.

The chain uses TRBV6-5 and TRBJ1-4; no reliable D call. There are 11 residues in the CDR3. CDR1 is MNHEY, CDR2 SVGAGI, per germline. V gave up 6 bases and J gave up 5 bases, with 4 bases separating them. The DNA for the CDR3 is TGTGCCAGCAGAAGCAATGAAAAACTGTTTTTT. Encoded protein: CASRSNEKLFF.

The rearrangement links TRBV19 to TRBJ1-5, with 12 bases lining up with TRBD1. The V gene's germline CDR1 is LNHDA and CDR2 SQIVND (reference sequence). This CDR3 has 16 residues. V gave up 7 bases and J gave up 1 base; unmatched junction bases: 5. CDR3 in amino acids: CASTRDRGQSNQPQHF. CDR3 DNA: TGTGCCAGTACCAGGGACAGGGGGCAGAGCAATCAGCCCCAGCATTTT.

This clone was counted a few times. The chain recombines TRBV10-1 with TRBJ2-7; maybe TRBD2 (5 bases). There are 13 residues in the CDR3. The germline gives CDR1 WNHNN, CDR2 SYGVQD (reference sequence). Between the trimmed V and J ends, which lost 2 bases and 4 bases, there was a span of 9 bases. The CDR3 loop is CASSEIGGYEQYF. DNA for the CDR3: TGCGCCAGCAGTGAGATAGGAGGATACGAGCAGTACTTC.